The entry that follows covers one T cell receptor (beta chain) sequence. Per the authors' pipeline: For nucleated cells, counts were estimated from reference gene primer amplification. The data were produced by immunoSEQ multiplex PCR, yet TCRdb's version contains in-frame clones alone and is incomplete. That table gives V, J and clone size, and the DNA gave D and trimming. This sample has roughly 250,000 clones, with about 85% found just once. The sample comes from a study of blood T cell repertoires in COVID-19. On the study more broadly: The cDNA or gDNA used as material had been derived from T cells, B-cell-depleted T cells, or PBMCs.

All enrollees were about 18 to 95 years old and from fewer than 30 US areas. Cohort assignment relied on participant-reported clinical history. This CDR3 contains 13 residues. After removal of 10 bases from V and 6 bases from J, the junction contained 7 bases not matched to a gene. CDR1 and CDR2 (germline): MDHEN, SYDVKM. This receptor was obtained from a woman aged 50 to 60 who had recovered from COVID-19. The genes are TRBV28 and TRBJ2-1, with TRBD1 matching over 9 bases. Specimen: PBMCs or T cells enriched from blood (not recorded which). The CDR3 nucleotides are TGTGCCACCTCACGGACAGGGGTCAATGAGCAGTTCTTC. It encodes CATSRTGVNEQFF.